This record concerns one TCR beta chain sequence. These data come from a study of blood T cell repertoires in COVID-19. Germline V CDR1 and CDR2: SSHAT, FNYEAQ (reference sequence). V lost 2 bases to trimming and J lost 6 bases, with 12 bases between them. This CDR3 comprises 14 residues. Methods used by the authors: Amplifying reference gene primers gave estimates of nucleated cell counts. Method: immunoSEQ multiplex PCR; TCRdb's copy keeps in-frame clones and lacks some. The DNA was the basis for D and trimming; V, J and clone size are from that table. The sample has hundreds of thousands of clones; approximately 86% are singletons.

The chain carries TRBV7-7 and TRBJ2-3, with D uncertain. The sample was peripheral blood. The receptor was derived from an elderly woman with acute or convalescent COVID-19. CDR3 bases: TGTGCCAGCAGCTTATCCGGCGGAGAGGATACGCAGTATTTT. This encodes CASSLSGGEDTQYF.